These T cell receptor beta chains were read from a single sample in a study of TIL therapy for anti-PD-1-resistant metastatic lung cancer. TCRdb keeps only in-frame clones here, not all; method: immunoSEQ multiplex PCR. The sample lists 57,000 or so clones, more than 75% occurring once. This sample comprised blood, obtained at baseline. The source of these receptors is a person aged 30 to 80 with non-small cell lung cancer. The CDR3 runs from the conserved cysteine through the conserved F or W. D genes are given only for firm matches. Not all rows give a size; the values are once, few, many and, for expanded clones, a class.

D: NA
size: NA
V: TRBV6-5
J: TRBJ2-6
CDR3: CASSYFSGANVLTF
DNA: TGTGCCAGCAGTTATTTTTCTGGGGCCAACGTCCTGACTTTC

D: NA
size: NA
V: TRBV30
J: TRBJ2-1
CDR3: CAWSVQAINNEQFF
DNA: TGTGCCTGGAGTGTACAGGCTATCAACAATGAGCAGTTCTTC

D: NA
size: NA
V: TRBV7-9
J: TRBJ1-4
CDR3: CASSLRGPATNEKLFF
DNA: TGTGCCAGCAGCTTACGGGGCCCGGCAACTAATGAAAAACTGTTTTTT

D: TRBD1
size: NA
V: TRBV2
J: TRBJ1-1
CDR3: CASSPRLGTGGTEAFF
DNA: TGTGCCAGCTCCCCCCGCCTTGGGACAGGGGGGACTGAAGCTTTCTTT

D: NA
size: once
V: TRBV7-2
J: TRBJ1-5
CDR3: CASSLDRHPSLPQHF
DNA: TGTGCCAGCAGCTTAGATCGCCACCCGAGCTTACCCCAGCATTTT

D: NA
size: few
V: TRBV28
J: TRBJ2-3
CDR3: CASSSLGATDTQYF
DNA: TGTGCCAGCAGTTCCCTCGGGGCAACAGATACGCAGTATTTT

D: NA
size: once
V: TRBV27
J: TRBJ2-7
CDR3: CASSPDKNRFSSYEQYF
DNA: TGTGCCAGCAGTCCCGACAAAAACCGATTTAGCTCCTACGAGCAGTACTTC

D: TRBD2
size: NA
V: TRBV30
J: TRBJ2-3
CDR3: CAWSGKAGGATDTQYF
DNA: TGTGCCTGGAGTGGGAAAGCGGGGGGGGCAACAGATACGCAGTATTTT

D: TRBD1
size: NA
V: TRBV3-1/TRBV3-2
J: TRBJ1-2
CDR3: CASSITKGGGGYTF
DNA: TGTGCCAGCAGCATCACGAAAGGGGGCGGTGGCTACACCTTC

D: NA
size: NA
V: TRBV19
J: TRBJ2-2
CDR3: CASGPWVTGELFF
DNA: TGTGCCAGTGGCCCATGGGTTACCGGGGAGCTGTTTTTT

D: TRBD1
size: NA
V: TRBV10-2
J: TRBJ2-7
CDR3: CASSPNPGTDLFGKQYF
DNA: TGCGCCAGCAGTCCAAACCCCGGGACAGACCTTTTCGGGAAGCAGTACTTC

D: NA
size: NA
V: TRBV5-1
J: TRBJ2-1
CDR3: CASSLEQLNNEQFF
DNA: TGCGCCAGCAGCTTGGAACAGTTAAACAATGAGCAGTTCTTC

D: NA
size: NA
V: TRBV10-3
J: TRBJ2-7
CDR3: CAISESMGGEQYF
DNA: TGTGCCATCAGTGAGAGTATGGGAGGCGAGCAGTACTTC

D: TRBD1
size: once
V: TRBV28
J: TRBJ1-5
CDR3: CATSLDAIRGLGQPQHF
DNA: TGTGCCACATCTTTAGACGCTATCAGGGGGCTAGGTCAGCCCCAGCATTTT

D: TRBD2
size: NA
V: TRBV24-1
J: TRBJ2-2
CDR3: CATAGGNTGELFF
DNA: TGTGCCACCGCGGGGGGAAACACCGGGGAGCTGTTTTTT

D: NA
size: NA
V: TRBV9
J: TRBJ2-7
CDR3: CASSVATGLSSYEQYF
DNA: TGTGCCAGCAGCGTAGCTACGGGGCTCAGCTCCTACGAGCAGTACTTC

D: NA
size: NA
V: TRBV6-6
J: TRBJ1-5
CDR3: CASSYGESNQPQHF
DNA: TGTGCCAGCAGTTACGGGGAGTCCAATCAGCCCCAGCATTTT

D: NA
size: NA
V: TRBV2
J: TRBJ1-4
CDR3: CASSPTTGTNEKLFF
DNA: TGTGCCAGCAGTCCCACGACCGGGACTAATGAAAAACTGTTTTTT

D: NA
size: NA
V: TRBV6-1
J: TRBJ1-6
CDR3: CASSEAGGSYNSPLHF
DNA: TGTGCCAGCAGTGAAGCTGGGGGCTCCTATAATTCACCCCTCCACTTT

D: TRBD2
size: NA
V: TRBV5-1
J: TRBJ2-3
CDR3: CATTSGLTSTDTQYF
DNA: TGCGCCACCACCTCGGGACTAACTAGCACAGATACGCAGTATTTT

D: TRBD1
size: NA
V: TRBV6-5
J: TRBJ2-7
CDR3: CASRGQPSSYEQYF
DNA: TGTGCCAGCAGGGGACAGCCGAGCTCCTACGAGCAGTACTTC

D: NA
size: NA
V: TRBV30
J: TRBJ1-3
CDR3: CAWSTPGNTIYF
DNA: TGTGCCTGGAGCACCCCCGGAAACACCATATATTTT

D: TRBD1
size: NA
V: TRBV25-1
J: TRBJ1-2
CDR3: CASSESLIGGPGYTF
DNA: TGTGCCAGCAGTGAATCCTTGATAGGGGGCCCTGGCTACACCTTC

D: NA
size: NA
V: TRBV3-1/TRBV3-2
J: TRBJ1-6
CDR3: CASSLGTNSPLHF
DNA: TGTGCCAGCAGCCTAGGGACGAATTCACCCCTCCACTTT

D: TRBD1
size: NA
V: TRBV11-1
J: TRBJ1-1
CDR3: CASSRGTAPTEAFF
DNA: TGTGCCAGCAGCCGCGGGACAGCTCCGACTGAAGCTTTCTTT

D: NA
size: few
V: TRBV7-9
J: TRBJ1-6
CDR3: CASRAEGGNSPLHF
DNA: TGTGCCAGCAGGGCCGAAGGGGGTAATTCACCCCTCCACTTT

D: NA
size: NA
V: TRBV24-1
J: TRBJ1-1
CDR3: CATSDAGPNTEAFF
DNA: TGTGCCACCAGTGATGCGGGGCCCAACACTGAAGCTTTCTTT

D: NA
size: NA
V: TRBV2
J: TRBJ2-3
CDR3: CASRSSADTQYF
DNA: TGTGCCAGCAGGTCAAGCGCAGATACGCAGTATTTT

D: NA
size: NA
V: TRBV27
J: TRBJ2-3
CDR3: CASRGPHSTDTQYF
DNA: TGTGCCAGCAGGGGCCCGCACAGCACAGATACGCAGTATTTT

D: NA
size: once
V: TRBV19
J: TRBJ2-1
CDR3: CASSMPQSSYNEQFF
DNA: TGTGCCAGTAGTATGCCACAAAGCTCCTACAATGAGCAGTTCTTC

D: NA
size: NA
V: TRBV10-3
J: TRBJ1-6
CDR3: CAISENPNSPLHF
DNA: TGTGCCATCAGTGAAAATCCTAATTCACCCCTCCACTTT

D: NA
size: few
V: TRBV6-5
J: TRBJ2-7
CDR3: CASSLGDSYEQYF
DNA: TGTGCCAGCAGCCTAGGGGACTCCTACGAGCAGTACTTC

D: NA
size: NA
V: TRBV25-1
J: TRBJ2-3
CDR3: CASSSPNTDTQYF
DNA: TGTGCCAGCAGTTCCCCGAACACAGATACGCAGTATTTT

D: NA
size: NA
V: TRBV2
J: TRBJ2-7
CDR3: CASSGPDDSYEQYF
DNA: TGTGCCAGCAGTGGACCGGACGACTCCTACGAGCAGTACTTC

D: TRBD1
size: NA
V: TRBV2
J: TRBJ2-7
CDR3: CASSGRGQGAYEQYF
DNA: TGTGCCAGCAGTGGGAGGGGACAGGGTGCATACGAGCAGTACTTC

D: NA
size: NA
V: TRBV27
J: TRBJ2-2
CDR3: CASSQPPGELFF
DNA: TGTGCCAGCAGCCAACCCCCCGGGGAGCTGTTTTTT

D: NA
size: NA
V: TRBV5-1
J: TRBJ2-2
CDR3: CASSFRQADTGELFF
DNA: TGCGCCAGCAGCTTTAGACAGGCCGATACCGGGGAGCTGTTTTTT

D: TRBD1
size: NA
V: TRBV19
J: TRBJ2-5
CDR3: CASKRDSSVETQYF
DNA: TGTGCCAGTAAAAGGGACAGCTCCGTGGAGACCCAGTACTTC

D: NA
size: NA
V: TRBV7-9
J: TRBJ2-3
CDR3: CASSLSDSGDTQYF
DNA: TGTGCCAGCAGCTTGTCGGACTCGGGGGATACGCAGTATTTT

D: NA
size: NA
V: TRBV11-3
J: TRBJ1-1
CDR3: CASSLGQGGTEAFF
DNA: TGTGCCAGCAGCTTAGGGCAGGGAGGCACTGAAGCTTTCTTT

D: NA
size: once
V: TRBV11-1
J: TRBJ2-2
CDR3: CASSLAMGPAGELFF
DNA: TGTGCCAGCAGCTTAGCCATGGGGCCGGCCGGGGAGCTGTTTTTT

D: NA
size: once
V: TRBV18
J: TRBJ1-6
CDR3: CASSPGLDNSPLHF
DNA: TGTGCCAGCTCACCGGGCCTGGATAATTCACCCCTCCACTTT

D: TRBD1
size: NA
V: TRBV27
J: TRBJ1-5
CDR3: CASSSGQGYQPQHF
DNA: TGTGCCAGCAGTTCGGGACAGGGCTACCAGCCCCAGCATTTT

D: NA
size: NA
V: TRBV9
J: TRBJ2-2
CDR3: CASSFYSNSNTGELFF
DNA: TGTGCCAGCAGCTTTTACAGCAATTCGAACACCGGGGAGCTGTTTTTT

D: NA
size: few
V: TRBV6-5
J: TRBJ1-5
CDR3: CASSSDPGYQPQHF
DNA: TGTGCCAGCAGTTCGGACCCGGGGTATCAGCCCCAGCATTTT

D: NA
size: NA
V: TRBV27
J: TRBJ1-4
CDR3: CASSSWDPGREKLFF
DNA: TGTGCCAGCAGTTCCTGGGACCCCGGACGTGAAAAACTGTTTTTT

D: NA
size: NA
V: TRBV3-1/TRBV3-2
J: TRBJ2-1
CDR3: CASSPPGGGPYNEQFF
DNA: TGTGCCAGCAGCCCACCTGGTGGCGGACCCTACAATGAGCAGTTCTTC

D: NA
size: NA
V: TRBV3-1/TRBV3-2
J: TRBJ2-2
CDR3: CASSPLAAHTGELFF
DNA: TGTGCCAGCAGTCCCTTAGCCGCCCACACCGGGGAGCTGTTTTTT

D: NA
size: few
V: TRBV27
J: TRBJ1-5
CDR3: CASSIQGFGVNQPQHF
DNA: TGTGCCAGCAGTATTCAGGGTTTTGGGGTCAATCAGCCCCAGCATTTT